A selection of T cell receptor beta chains follows, all from one sample in a study of CD4 T cells in relation to SARS-CoV-2 and coronaviruses. Only in-frame clones appear in the TCRdb table, and some are missing; sequencing was by immunoSEQ multiplex PCR. In the table there are approximately 17,000 clones, 79% of which are singletons. No antigens are known for them. Sequencing used CD4+ T cells from PBMCs, cultured in vitro. The receptors stem from a human donor in good health. Each CDR3 is given with its conserved first and last residue. Fields, in order: J gene, D gene, clone size, CDR3 length, V gene, CDR3 DNA, CDR3 protein. D genes are given only for firm matches. Size is omitted from some rows. Given values are once, few, many or a class for expanded clones.

j_call: TRBJ1-2
d_call: -
clone_size: -
cdr3_length: 13
v_call: TRBV12-3/TRBV12-4
cdr3_nt: TGTGCCAGCAGCCACAGGCCTCGATATGGCTACACCTTC
cdr3_aa: CASSHRPRYGYTF

j_call: TRBJ2-2
d_call: -
clone_size: -
cdr3_length: 15
v_call: TRBV2
cdr3_nt: TGTGCCAGCAGTGAAGCGCGGGTAAACACCGGGGAGCTGTTTTTT
cdr3_aa: CASSEARVNTGELFF

j_call: TRBJ2-6
d_call: -
clone_size: -
cdr3_length: 14
v_call: TRBV28
cdr3_nt: TGTGCCAGCAGACGGCCCTCTGGGGCCAACGTCCTGACTTTC
cdr3_aa: CASRRPSGANVLTF

j_call: TRBJ2-6
d_call: TRBD2
clone_size: medium-sized
cdr3_length: 19
v_call: TRBV3-1/TRBV3-2
cdr3_nt: TGTGCCAGCAGCCAAGACGGGACTAGCGGGGGCTCTGGGGCCAACGTCCTGACTTTC
cdr3_aa: CASSQDGTSGGSGANVLTF

j_call: TRBJ1-1
d_call: -
clone_size: -
cdr3_length: 13
v_call: TRBV29-1
cdr3_nt: TGCAGCGGTACCGGGATTTTGAACACTGAAGCTTTCTTT
cdr3_aa: CSGTGILNTEAFF

j_call: TRBJ2-1
d_call: -
clone_size: -
cdr3_length: 15
v_call: TRBV5-4
cdr3_nt: TGTGCCAGCAGCTTGCGGGAACTAGCCGCCAAGAAGCAGTTCTTC
cdr3_aa: CASSLRELAAKKQFF

j_call: TRBJ2-1
d_call: -
clone_size: -
cdr3_length: 12
v_call: TRBV7-2
cdr3_nt: TGTGCCAGCAGCTCATGGCTTAATGAGCAGTTCTTC
cdr3_aa: CASSSWLNEQFF

j_call: TRBJ2-7
d_call: TRBD1
clone_size: -
cdr3_length: 15
v_call: TRBV30
cdr3_nt: TGTGCCTGGAGTGGGGGACAGGGGGTCACCTACGAGCAGTACTTC
cdr3_aa: CAWSGGQGVTYEQYF

j_call: TRBJ1-3
d_call: -
clone_size: -
cdr3_length: 16
v_call: TRBV19
cdr3_nt: TGTGCCAGTAGTATAGAAACCGTGGATGCTGGAAACACCATATATTTT
cdr3_aa: CASSIETVDAGNTIYF

j_call: TRBJ2-3
d_call: TRBD2
clone_size: -
cdr3_length: 14
v_call: TRBV28
cdr3_nt: TGTGCCAGCAGTTTTTCGTTAGCGGGAGATACGCAGTATTTT
cdr3_aa: CASSFSLAGDTQYF

j_call: TRBJ1-1
d_call: TRBD1
clone_size: once
cdr3_length: 14
v_call: TRBV2
cdr3_nt: TGTGCCAGCAGAGCCGACAGGGGGAGGGCTGAAGCTTTCTTT
cdr3_aa: CASRADRGRAEAFF

j_call: TRBJ2-2
d_call: -
clone_size: -
cdr3_length: 16
v_call: TRBV18
cdr3_nt: TGTGCCAGCTCACCACCGAACGATGGGGGTTCCGGGGAGCTGTTTTTT
cdr3_aa: CASSPPNDGGSGELFF

j_call: TRBJ2-2
d_call: -
clone_size: -
cdr3_length: 12
v_call: TRBV9
cdr3_nt: TGTGCCTCGACGCTGAACACCGGGGAGCTGTTTTTT
cdr3_aa: CASTLNTGELFF

j_call: TRBJ2-7
d_call: TRBD1
clone_size: -
cdr3_length: 13
v_call: TRBV29-1
cdr3_nt: TGCAGCGTCCGACAGGGTACGTCCTCCGAGCAGTACTTC
cdr3_aa: CSVRQGTSSEQYF

j_call: TRBJ1-6
d_call: -
clone_size: -
cdr3_length: 18
v_call: TRBV3-1/TRBV3-2
cdr3_nt: TGTGCCAGCAGCTTCCGTTTTCCCATCATACATCATAATTCACCCCTCCACTTT
cdr3_aa: CASSFRFPIIHHNSPLHF

j_call: TRBJ2-7
d_call: -
clone_size: -
cdr3_length: 13
v_call: TRBV19
cdr3_nt: TGTGCCAGTAGTAGCCCAGGTGACTACGAGCAGTACTTC
cdr3_aa: CASSSPGDYEQYF

j_call: TRBJ2-7
d_call: -
clone_size: once
cdr3_length: 14
v_call: TRBV11-2
cdr3_nt: TGTGCCAGCAGCCCCCTTGGTGGCCCCTACGAGCAGTACTTC
cdr3_aa: CASSPLGGPYEQYF

j_call: TRBJ1-1
d_call: -
clone_size: few
cdr3_length: 14
v_call: TRBV5-1
cdr3_nt: TGCGCCAGCAGCTCAACTGGAGTGAACACTGAAGCTTTCTTT
cdr3_aa: CASSSTGVNTEAFF

j_call: TRBJ2-7
d_call: -
clone_size: -
cdr3_length: 15
v_call: TRBV7-2
cdr3_nt: TGTGCCAGCAGCTTAGGGCAGGGACATCTCTACGAGCAGTACTTC
cdr3_aa: CASSLGQGHLYEQYF

j_call: TRBJ1-1
d_call: -
clone_size: -
cdr3_length: 15
v_call: TRBV11-1
cdr3_nt: TGTGCCAGCAGCTTAGATGGTACCATGAACACTGAAGCTTTCTTT
cdr3_aa: CASSLDGTMNTEAFF

j_call: TRBJ1-1
d_call: -
clone_size: -
cdr3_length: 13
v_call: TRBV20-1
cdr3_nt: TGCAGTGCTAGTAAAGGGATGAACACTGAAGCTTTCTTT
cdr3_aa: CSASKGMNTEAFF

j_call: TRBJ1-2
d_call: -
clone_size: -
cdr3_length: 14
v_call: TRBV13
cdr3_nt: TGTGCCAGCAGCACCACAGGGTGGGGCTATGGCTACACCTTC
cdr3_aa: CASSTTGWGYGYTF

j_call: TRBJ2-1
d_call: -
clone_size: -
cdr3_length: 14
v_call: TRBV7-9
cdr3_nt: TGTGCCAGCAGCCTCCGGGATCAGAACAATGAGCAGTTCTTC
cdr3_aa: CASSLRDQNNEQFF

j_call: TRBJ2-1
d_call: -
clone_size: once
cdr3_length: 14
v_call: TRBV2
cdr3_nt: TGTGCCAGCAGTGAAATTGGACTATGGGTTGAGCAGTTCTTC
cdr3_aa: CASSEIGLWVEQFF

j_call: TRBJ1-6
d_call: -
clone_size: -
cdr3_length: 16
v_call: TRBV28
cdr3_nt: TGTGCCAGCAGTTCAATGGGGGGGTCCTATAATTCACCCCTCCACTTT
cdr3_aa: CASSSMGGSYNSPLHF

j_call: TRBJ1-5
d_call: -
clone_size: -
cdr3_length: 14
v_call: TRBV21-1
cdr3_nt: TGTGCCAGCAGCAAAGAGAAAGGCAATCAGCCCCAGCATTTT
cdr3_aa: CASSKEKGNQPQHF

j_call: TRBJ1-3
d_call: -
clone_size: -
cdr3_length: 17
v_call: TRBV5-6
cdr3_nt: TGTGCCAGCAGCTTGGTAACAGGCGACCTATCTGGAAACACCATATATTTT
cdr3_aa: CASSLVTGDLSGNTIYF

j_call: TRBJ2-7
d_call: -
clone_size: -
cdr3_length: 11
v_call: TRBV29-1
cdr3_nt: TGCAGCGTTTTAACAATTTACGAGCAGTACTTC
cdr3_aa: CSVLTIYEQYF

j_call: TRBJ2-1
d_call: TRBD1
clone_size: -
cdr3_length: 14
v_call: TRBV5-8
cdr3_nt: TGTGCCAGCAGCTCGGACAGGGGATACAATGAGCAGTTCTTC
cdr3_aa: CASSSDRGYNEQFF

j_call: TRBJ2-7
d_call: TRBD2
clone_size: -
cdr3_length: 15
v_call: TRBV3-1/TRBV3-2
cdr3_nt: TGTGCCAGCAGCCAAGGGAGTGGGACTAGCAACGAGCAGTACTTC
cdr3_aa: CASSQGSGTSNEQYF

j_call: TRBJ2-1
d_call: TRBD2
clone_size: -
cdr3_length: 17
v_call: TRBV4-1
cdr3_nt: TGCGCCAGCAGCTCGGGACTAGCGGGAGGGACCTACAATGAGCAGTTCTTC
cdr3_aa: CASSSGLAGGTYNEQFF

j_call: TRBJ2-3
d_call: TRBD1
clone_size: -
cdr3_length: 17
v_call: TRBV20-1
cdr3_nt: TGCAGTGCTAGTTCTCCGAAACAGGGGGCCGTCGCAGATACGCAGTATTTT
cdr3_aa: CSASSPKQGAVADTQYF

j_call: TRBJ1-1
d_call: -
clone_size: -
cdr3_length: 15
v_call: TRBV19
cdr3_nt: TGTGCCAGTAGTCCCAGGCCAGGGAGGGAGGCTGAAGCTTTCTTT
cdr3_aa: CASSPRPGREAEAFF

j_call: TRBJ2-3
d_call: TRBD1
clone_size: few
cdr3_length: 14
v_call: TRBV5-1
cdr3_nt: TGCGCCAGCAGCTCGACAGGGAACACAGATACGCAGTATTTT
cdr3_aa: CASSSTGNTDTQYF

j_call: TRBJ2-2
d_call: TRBD1
clone_size: -
cdr3_length: 16
v_call: TRBV11-2
cdr3_nt: TGTGCCAGCAGCGTCCGGGACAGGGACATCACCGGGGAGCTGTTTTTT
cdr3_aa: CASSVRDRDITGELFF

j_call: TRBJ1-3
d_call: -
clone_size: few
cdr3_length: 14
v_call: TRBV7-2
cdr3_nt: TGTGCCAGCAGCTTCCGGGACCCAGGGAACACCATATATTTT
cdr3_aa: CASSFRDPGNTIYF

j_call: TRBJ1-1
d_call: -
clone_size: -
cdr3_length: 15
v_call: TRBV30
cdr3_nt: TGTGCCTGGAGTGTACTTGGGGATGGGACCACTGAAGCTTTCTTT
cdr3_aa: CAWSVLGDGTTEAFF

j_call: TRBJ1-2
d_call: -
clone_size: -
cdr3_length: 11
v_call: TRBV2
cdr3_nt: TGTGCCAGCAGGGAGGCCTATGGCTACACCTTC
cdr3_aa: CASREAYGYTF

j_call: TRBJ1-2
d_call: TRBD1
clone_size: -
cdr3_length: 15
v_call: TRBV7-2
cdr3_nt: TGTGCCAGCAGCCCCCGGACAGGGCCGAGCTATGGCTACACCTTC
cdr3_aa: CASSPRTGPSYGYTF

j_call: TRBJ1-3
d_call: -
clone_size: few
cdr3_length: 17
v_call: TRBV5-1
cdr3_nt: TGCGCCAGCAGCTTGGAGGGTCCGGGGCACTCTGGAAACACCATATATTTT
cdr3_aa: CASSLEGPGHSGNTIYF

j_call: TRBJ2-1
d_call: -
clone_size: -
cdr3_length: 12
v_call: TRBV9
cdr3_nt: TGTGCCAGCGGTCTAACACTGAATGAGCAGTTCTTC
cdr3_aa: CASGLTLNEQFF

j_call: TRBJ2-1
d_call: TRBD2
clone_size: -
cdr3_length: 13
v_call: TRBV11-3
cdr3_nt: TGTGCCAGCAGCTTACTAGCGGGGGGGCCCCAGTTCTTC
cdr3_aa: CASSLLAGGPQFF

j_call: TRBJ1-4
d_call: TRBD1
clone_size: once
cdr3_length: 15
v_call: TRBV28
cdr3_nt: TGTGCCAGCAGTGACTGGACAGGGAGTAATGAAAAACTGTTTTTT
cdr3_aa: CASSDWTGSNEKLFF

j_call: TRBJ2-1
d_call: -
clone_size: -
cdr3_length: 15
v_call: TRBV7-9
cdr3_nt: TGTGCCAGCAGCTTAGTTGGACGTACCTACAATGAGCAGTTCTTC
cdr3_aa: CASSLVGRTYNEQFF

j_call: TRBJ2-3
d_call: -
clone_size: -
cdr3_length: 15
v_call: TRBV19
cdr3_nt: TGTGCCAGTGCAAAAGGGGGGCCACCGGAGGATACGCAGTATTTT
cdr3_aa: CASAKGGPPEDTQYF

j_call: TRBJ2-7
d_call: -
clone_size: -
cdr3_length: 14
v_call: TRBV21-1
cdr3_nt: TGTGCCAGCAGCAAAGTCCCGGGGCCCATGGCGCAGTACTTC
cdr3_aa: CASSKVPGPMAQYF

j_call: TRBJ2-2
d_call: TRBD2
clone_size: -
cdr3_length: 16
v_call: TRBV3-1/TRBV3-2
cdr3_nt: TGTGCCAGCAGAAAGGGGGGACTAGGGTTAGCCGGGGAGCTGTTTTTT
cdr3_aa: CASRKGGLGLAGELFF

j_call: TRBJ1-1
d_call: -
clone_size: -
cdr3_length: 14
v_call: TRBV13
cdr3_nt: TGTGCCAGCACCCACCCCCCAGGGGCAGCTGAAGCTTTCTTT
cdr3_aa: CASTHPPGAAEAFF

j_call: TRBJ1-1
d_call: -
clone_size: few
cdr3_length: 13
v_call: TRBV24-1
cdr3_nt: TGTGCCACCAGTGGGGGGGAGAACACTGAAGCTTTCTTT
cdr3_aa: CATSGGENTEAFF

j_call: TRBJ1-6
d_call: TRBD1
clone_size: -
cdr3_length: 12
v_call: TRBV6-5
cdr3_nt: TGTGCCAGCAGCCAGGGGGATTCACCCCTCCACTTT
cdr3_aa: CASSQGDSPLHF

j_call: TRBJ2-5
d_call: -
clone_size: -
cdr3_length: 14
v_call: TRBV24-1
cdr3_nt: TGTGCCACCAGTGATTCTACGTCGGGGGAGACCCAGTACTTC
cdr3_aa: CATSDSTSGETQYF

j_call: TRBJ1-1
d_call: -
clone_size: -
cdr3_length: 17
v_call: TRBV28
cdr3_nt: TGTGCCAGCAGTTTATGGAACAGCGGGGTGCCAGACCGTGAAGCTTTCTTT
cdr3_aa: CASSLWNSGVPDREAFF

j_call: TRBJ1-1
d_call: -
clone_size: -
cdr3_length: 12
v_call: TRBV28
cdr3_nt: TGTGCCAGCAGTTTATCGGCCGCTGAAGCTTTCTTT
cdr3_aa: CASSLSAAEAFF

j_call: TRBJ2-2
d_call: -
clone_size: -
cdr3_length: 14
v_call: TRBV29-1
cdr3_nt: TGCAGCGTTTGGAGCGGCAAGAACACCGGGGAGCTGTTTTTT
cdr3_aa: CSVWSGKNTGELFF